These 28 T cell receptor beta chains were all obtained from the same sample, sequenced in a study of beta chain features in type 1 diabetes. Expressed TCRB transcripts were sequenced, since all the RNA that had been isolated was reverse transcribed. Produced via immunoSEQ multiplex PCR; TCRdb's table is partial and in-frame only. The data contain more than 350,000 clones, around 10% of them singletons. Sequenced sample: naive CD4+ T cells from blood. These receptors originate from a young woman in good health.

The CDR3 DNA is TGTGCCAGCAGAGCGTCCCCTGTAGATACGCAGTATTTT. Amino acids: CASRASPVDTQYF. This chain connects TRBV5-4 to TRBJ2-3; D is undetermined. V was trimmed by 5 bases and J by 5 bases, leaving 12 bases between them. Germline CDR1 SGHNT, CDR2 YYREEE (reference sequence). This CDR3 spans 13 amino acids.

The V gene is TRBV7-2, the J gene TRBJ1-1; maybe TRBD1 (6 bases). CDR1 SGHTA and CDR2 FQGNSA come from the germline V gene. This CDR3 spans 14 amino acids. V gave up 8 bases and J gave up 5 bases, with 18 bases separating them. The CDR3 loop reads CASVEPTGATEAFF. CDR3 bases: TGTGCCAGCGTCGAGCCGACAGGCGCAACTGAAGCTTTCTTT.

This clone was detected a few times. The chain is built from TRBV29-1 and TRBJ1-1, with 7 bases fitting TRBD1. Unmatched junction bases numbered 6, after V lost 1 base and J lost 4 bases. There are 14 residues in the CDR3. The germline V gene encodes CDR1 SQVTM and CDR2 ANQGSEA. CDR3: CSVEVTGKVTEAFF. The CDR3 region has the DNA TGCAGCGTTGAAGTGACAGGGAAGGTCACTGAAGCTTTCTTT.

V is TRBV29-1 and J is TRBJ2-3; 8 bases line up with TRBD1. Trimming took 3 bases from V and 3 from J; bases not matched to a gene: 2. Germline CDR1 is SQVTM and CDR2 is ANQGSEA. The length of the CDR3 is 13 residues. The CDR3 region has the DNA TGCAGCGTTGATCAGGGGGCAACAGATACGCAGTATTTT. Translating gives CSVDQGATDTQYF.

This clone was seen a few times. The CDR3 loop is CASSLRDRDNYGYTF. As DNA, the CDR3 is TGTGCCAGCAGCTTGCGGGACAGGGACAACTATGGCTACACCTTC. The chain is built from TRBV11-2 and TRBJ1-2; 9 nucleotides match TRBD1. This CDR3 comprises 15 residues. Germline V gives CDR1 SGHAT, CDR2 FQNNGV. Germline trimming cut 3 bases from V and 2 bases from J; bases unmatched to any gene: 4.

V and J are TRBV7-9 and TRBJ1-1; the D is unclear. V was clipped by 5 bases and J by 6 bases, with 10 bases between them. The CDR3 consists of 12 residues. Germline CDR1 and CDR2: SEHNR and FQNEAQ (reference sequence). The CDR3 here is CASSLSGSEAFF. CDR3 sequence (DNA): TGTGCCAGCAGCCTCTCCGGGTCTGAAGCTTTCTTT.

The CDR3, as DNA: TGCAGCGTTGAAGGGTTGGGACACAAAAATCCCACAGATACGCAGTATTTT. Its protein is CSVEGLGHKNPTDTQYF. The rearrangement joins TRBV29-1 to TRBJ2-3, with D possibly TRBD1 on 6 matching bases. Deletions cut 1 base from V and 2 bases from J, with 19 bases between. The CDR3 contains 17 residues. Germline-derived CDR1 and CDR2 are SQVTM and ANQGSEA.

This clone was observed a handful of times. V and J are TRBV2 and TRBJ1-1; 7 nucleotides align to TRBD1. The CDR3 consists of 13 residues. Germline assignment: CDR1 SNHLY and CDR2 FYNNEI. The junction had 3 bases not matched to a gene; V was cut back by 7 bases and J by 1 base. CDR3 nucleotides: TGTGCCAGCAAGGGACAGACGAACACTGAAGCTTTCTTT. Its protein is CASKGQTNTEAFF.

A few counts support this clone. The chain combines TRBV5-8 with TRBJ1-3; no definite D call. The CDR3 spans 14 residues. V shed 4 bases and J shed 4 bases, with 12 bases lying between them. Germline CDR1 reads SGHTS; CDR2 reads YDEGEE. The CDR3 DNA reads TGTGCCAGCAGCGACGCAAGAGGCGGAAACACCATATATTTT. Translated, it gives CASSDARGGNTIYF.

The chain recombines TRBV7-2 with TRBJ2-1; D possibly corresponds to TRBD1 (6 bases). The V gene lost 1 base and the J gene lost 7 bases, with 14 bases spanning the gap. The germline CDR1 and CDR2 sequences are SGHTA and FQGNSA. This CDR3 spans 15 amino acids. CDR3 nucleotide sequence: TGTGCCAGCAGCTTAGTGGGGACAACCATAAATGAGCAGTTCTTC. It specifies CASSLVGTTINEQFF.

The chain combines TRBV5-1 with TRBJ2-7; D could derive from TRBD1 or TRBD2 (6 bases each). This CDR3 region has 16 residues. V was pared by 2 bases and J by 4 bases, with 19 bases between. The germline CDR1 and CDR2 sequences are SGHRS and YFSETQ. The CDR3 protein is CASSLDGGLLGYEQYF. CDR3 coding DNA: TGCGCCAGCAGCTTAGACGGGGGCCTTCTCGGGTACGAGCAGTACTTC.

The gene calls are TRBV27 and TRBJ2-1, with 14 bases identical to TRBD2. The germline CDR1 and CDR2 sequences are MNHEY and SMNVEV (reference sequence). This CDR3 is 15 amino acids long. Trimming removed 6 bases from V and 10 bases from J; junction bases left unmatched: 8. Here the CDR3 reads CASRYMGLAGEEQFF. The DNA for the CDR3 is TGTGCCAGCAGATACATGGGACTAGCGGGAGAAGAGCAGTTCTTC.

DNA for the CDR3: TGTGCCAGCAGTGACCCTAGCTCCTACAATGAGCAGTTCTTC. Translation: CASSDPSSYNEQFF. This chain links TRBV5-6 with TRBJ2-1; D gene unclear. Between the trimmed V and J ends, which lost 5 bases and 0 bases, there was a span of 9 bases. Germline V gene sequence: CDR1 SGHDT, CDR2 YYEEEE. This CDR3 is 14 amino acids long.

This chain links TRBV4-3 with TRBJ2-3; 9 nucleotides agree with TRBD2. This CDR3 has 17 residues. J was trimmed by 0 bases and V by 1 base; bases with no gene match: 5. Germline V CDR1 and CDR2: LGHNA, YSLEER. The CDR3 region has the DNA TGCGCCAGCAGCCAAGCCGGACTAGCGACTAGCACAGATACGCAGTATTTT. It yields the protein CASSQAGLATSTDTQYF.

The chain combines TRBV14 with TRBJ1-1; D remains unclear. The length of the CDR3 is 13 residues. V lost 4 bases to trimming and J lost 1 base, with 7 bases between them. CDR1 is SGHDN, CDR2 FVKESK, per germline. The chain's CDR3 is CASSRGPNTEAFF. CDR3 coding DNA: TGTGCCAGCAGCCGGGGTCCGAACACTGAAGCTTTCTTT.

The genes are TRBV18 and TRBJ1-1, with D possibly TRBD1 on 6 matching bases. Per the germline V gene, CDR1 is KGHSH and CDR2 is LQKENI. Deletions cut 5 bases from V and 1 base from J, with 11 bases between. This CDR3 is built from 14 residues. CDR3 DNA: TGTGCCAGCTCAAAGGAGACAGGGAACACTGAAGCTTTCTTT. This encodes CASSKETGNTEAFF.

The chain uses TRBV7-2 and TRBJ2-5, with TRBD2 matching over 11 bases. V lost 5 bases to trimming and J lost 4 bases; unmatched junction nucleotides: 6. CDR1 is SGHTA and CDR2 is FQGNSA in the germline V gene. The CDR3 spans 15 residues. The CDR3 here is CASSPLGLAGETQYF. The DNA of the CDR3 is TGTGCCAGCAGCCCCCTAGGACTAGCGGGAGAGACCCAGTACTTC.

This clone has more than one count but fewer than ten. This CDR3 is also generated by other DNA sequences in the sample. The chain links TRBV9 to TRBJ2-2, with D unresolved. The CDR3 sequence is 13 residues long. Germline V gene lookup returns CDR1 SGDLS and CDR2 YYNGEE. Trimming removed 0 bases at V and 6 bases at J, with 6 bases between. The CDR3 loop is CASSVAGPGELFF. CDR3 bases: TGTGCCAGCAGCGTAGCTGGCCCCGGGGAGCTGTTTTTT.

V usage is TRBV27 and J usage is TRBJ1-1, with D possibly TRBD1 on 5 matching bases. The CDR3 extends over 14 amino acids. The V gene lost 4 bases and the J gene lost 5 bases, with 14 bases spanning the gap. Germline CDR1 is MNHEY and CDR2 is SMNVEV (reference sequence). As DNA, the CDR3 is TGTGCCAGCAGTTGGGGCGCCACGTTAACTGAAGCTTTCTTT. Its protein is CASSWGATLTEAFF.

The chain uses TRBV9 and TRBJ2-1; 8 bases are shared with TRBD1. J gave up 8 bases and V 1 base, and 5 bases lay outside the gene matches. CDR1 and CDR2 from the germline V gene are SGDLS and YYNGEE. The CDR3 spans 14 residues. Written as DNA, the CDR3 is TGTGCCAGCAGCGTATATGACAGGGGCTATGAGCAGTTCTTC. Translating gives CASSVYDRGYEQFF.

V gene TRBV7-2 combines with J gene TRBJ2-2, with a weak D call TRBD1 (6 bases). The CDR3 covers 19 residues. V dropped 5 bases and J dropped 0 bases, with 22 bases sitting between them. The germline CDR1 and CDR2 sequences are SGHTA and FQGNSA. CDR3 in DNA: TGTGCCAGCAGCCTAACTCGGGGCAGGGGCCCCTCGAACACCGGGGAGCTGTTTTTT. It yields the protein CASSLTRGRGPSNTGELFF.

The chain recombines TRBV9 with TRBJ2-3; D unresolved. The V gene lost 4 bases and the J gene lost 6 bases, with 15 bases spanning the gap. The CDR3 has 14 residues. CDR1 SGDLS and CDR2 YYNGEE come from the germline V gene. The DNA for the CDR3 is TGTGCCAGCAGCTTAGGTCGTGGGTTGGATACGCAGTATTTT. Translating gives CASSLGRGLDTQYF. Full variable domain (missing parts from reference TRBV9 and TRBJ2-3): DSGVTQTPKHLITATGQRVTLRCSPRSGDLSVYWYQQSLDQGLQFLIQYYNGEERAKGNILERFSAQQFPDLHSELNLSSLELGDSALYFCASSLGRGLDTQYFGPGTRLTVL.

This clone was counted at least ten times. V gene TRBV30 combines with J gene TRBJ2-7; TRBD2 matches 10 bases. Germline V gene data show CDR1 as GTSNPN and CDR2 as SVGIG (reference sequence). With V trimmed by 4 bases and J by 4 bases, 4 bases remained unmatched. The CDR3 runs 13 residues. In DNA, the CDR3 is TGTGCCTGGATGGCTAGCGGGAGTTACGAGCAGTACTTC. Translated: CAWMASGSYEQYF.

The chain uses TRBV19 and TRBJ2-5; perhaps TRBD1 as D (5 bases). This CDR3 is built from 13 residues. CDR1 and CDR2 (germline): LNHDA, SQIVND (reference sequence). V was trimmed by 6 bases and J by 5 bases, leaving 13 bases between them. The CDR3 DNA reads TGTGCCAGTAGACGGCAGGGAAGGGAGACCCAGTACTTC. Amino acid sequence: CASRRQGRETQYF.

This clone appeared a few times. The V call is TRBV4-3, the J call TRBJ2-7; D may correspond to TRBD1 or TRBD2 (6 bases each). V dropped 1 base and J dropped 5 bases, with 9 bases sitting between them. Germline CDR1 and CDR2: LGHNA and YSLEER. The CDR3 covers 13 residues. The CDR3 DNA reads TGCGCCAGCAGCCAAGTGGAGGGGGACGAGCAGTACTTC. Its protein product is CASSQVEGDEQYF.

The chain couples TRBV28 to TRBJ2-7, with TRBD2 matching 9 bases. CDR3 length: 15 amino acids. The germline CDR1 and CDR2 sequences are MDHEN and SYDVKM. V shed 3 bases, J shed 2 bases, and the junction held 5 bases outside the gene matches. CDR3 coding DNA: TGTGCCAGCAGTTTTTCGTCTAGCGGGGCCTACGAGCAGTACGTC. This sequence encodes CASSFSSSGAYEQYV.

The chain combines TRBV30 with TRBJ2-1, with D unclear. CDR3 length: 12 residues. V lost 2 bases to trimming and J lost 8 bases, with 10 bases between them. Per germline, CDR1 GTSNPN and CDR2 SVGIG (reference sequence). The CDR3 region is CAWSLRSDEQFF. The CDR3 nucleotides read TGTGCCTGGAGTTTAAGGAGTGATGAGCAGTTCTTC.

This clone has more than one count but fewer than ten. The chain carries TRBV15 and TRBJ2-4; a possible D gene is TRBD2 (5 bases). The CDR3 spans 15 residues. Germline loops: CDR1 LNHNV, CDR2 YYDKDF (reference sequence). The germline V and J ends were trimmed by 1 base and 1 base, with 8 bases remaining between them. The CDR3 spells CATSRGQRAKNIQYF. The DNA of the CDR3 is TGTGCCACCAGCAGAGGCCAGCGGGCCAAAAACATTCAGTACTTC.